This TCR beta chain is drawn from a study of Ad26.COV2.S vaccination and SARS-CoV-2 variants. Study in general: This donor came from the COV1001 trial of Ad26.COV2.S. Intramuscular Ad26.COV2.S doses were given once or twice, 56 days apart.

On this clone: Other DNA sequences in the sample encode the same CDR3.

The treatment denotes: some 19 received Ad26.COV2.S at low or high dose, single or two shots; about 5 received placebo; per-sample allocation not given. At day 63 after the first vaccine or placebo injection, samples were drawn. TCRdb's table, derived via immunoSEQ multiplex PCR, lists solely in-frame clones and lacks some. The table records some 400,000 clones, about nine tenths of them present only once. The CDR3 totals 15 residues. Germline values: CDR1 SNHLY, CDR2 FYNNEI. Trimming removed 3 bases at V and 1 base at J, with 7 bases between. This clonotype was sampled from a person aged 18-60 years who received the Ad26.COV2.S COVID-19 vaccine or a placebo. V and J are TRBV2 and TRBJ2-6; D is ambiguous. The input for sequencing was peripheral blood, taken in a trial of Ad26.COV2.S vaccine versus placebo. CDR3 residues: CASSDGVSGANVLTF. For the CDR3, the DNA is TGTGCCAGCAGTGATGGAGTATCTGGGGCCAACGTCCTGACTTTC.